The present T cell receptor beta chain was sequenced within a study of cytomegalovirus exposure and HLA in healthy donors. The wider study: Out of around 360 genotyped donors, roughly 80% belonged to the Caucasian-associated ancestry cluster.

PCR was performed using 60 Vbeta and 13 Jbeta primers. The data were produced by immunoSEQ multiplex PCR, yet TCRdb's version contains in-frame clones alone and is incomplete. The sample yields 87,000 or so clones, roughly 71% seen once. Findings and caveats of the study: Researchers left out some V segments, among them TRBV6-2 and TRBV6-3, as indistinguishable.

Concerning this clone itself: What it binds is unknown.

V lost 5 bases and J 1 base, leaving 5 bases between the germline ends. The CDR3 totals 12 residues. Germline assignment: CDR1 MNHEY and CDR2 SMNVEV (reference sequence). This clonotype was obtained from a woman aged 40 to 50 in good health and CMV-seronegative. This chain links TRBV27 with TRBJ1-1; D gene ambiguous. Input material: PBMCs. The CDR3: CASSSWNTEAFF. The CDR3 DNA reads TGTGCCAGCAGTAGCTGGAACACTGAAGCTTTCTTT.